These T cell receptor beta chains were read from a single sample in a study of T cell repertoires in cytomegalovirus infection. TCRdb processed the reads anew with MiXCR; each CDR3 protein has one entry. The repertoire holds approximately 750,000 distinct CDR3 sequences, with 35% to 45% as singletons. Sequencing was carried out using PBMCs. The receptors come from a human donor in good health (CMV status not recorded). Some clones in this sample may be carry-over from other donors' samples. Each CDR3 is given with its conserved first and last residue. A D gene is named only where the DNA matches it firmly. The size field is filled for only some rows; it gives once, few, many or a size class.

clone_size: NA
j_call: TRBJ1-4
v_call: TRBV6-1
d_call: NA
cdr3_aa: CASSREANEKLFF
cdr3_nt: TGTGCCAGCAGCAGGGAGGCTAATGAAAAACTGTTTTTT

clone_size: NA
j_call: TRBJ1-1
v_call: TRBV7-6
d_call: NA
cdr3_aa: CASSPGHRQTNTEAFF
cdr3_nt: TGTGCCAGCAGCCCCGGACACCGACAGACGAACACGGAAGCTTTCTTT

clone_size: few
j_call: TRBJ2-1
v_call: TRBV12-3/TRBV12-4
d_call: NA
cdr3_aa: CASSFGTVREQFF
cdr3_nt: TGTGCCAGCAGTTTCGGGACCGTGAGGGAGCAGTTCTTC

clone_size: NA
j_call: TRBJ2-2
v_call: TRBV7-2
d_call: NA
cdr3_aa: CASSLAIVRPNTGELFF
cdr3_nt: TGTGCCAGCAGCTTAGCTATAGTCAGGCCTAACACCGGGGAGCTGTTTTTT

clone_size: many
j_call: TRBJ2-6
v_call: TRBV7-8
d_call: NA
cdr3_aa: CASSGDLSGANVLTF
cdr3_nt: TGTGCCAGCAGCGGGGATCTCTCTGGGGCCAACGTCCTGACTTTC

clone_size: few
j_call: TRBJ2-7
v_call: TRBV19
d_call: NA
cdr3_aa: CASSTRESFYEQYF
cdr3_nt: TGTGCCAGTAGTACTCGGGAATCCTTCTACGAGCAGTACTTC

clone_size: few
j_call: TRBJ2-1
v_call: TRBV7-8
d_call: NA
cdr3_aa: CASSPRPPEGEQFF
cdr3_nt: TGTGCCAGCAGCCCGCGCCCTCCCGAGGGGGAGCAGTTCTTC

clone_size: few
j_call: TRBJ2-5
v_call: TRBV7-3
d_call: NA
cdr3_aa: CASSTAGAETQYF
cdr3_nt: TGTGCCAGCAGCACAGCAGGGGCGGAGACCCAGTACTTC

clone_size: NA
j_call: TRBJ2-3
v_call: TRBV7-9
d_call: NA
cdr3_aa: CASSQVPERAGRFDSNTQYF
cdr3_nt: TGTGCCAGCAGCCAGGTCCCGGAGAGGGCAGGACGATTTGATTCAAATACGCAGTATTTT

clone_size: NA
j_call: TRBJ2-1
v_call: TRBV28
d_call: NA
cdr3_aa: CASSLGVAEQFF
cdr3_nt: TGTGCCAGCAGCCTTGGTGTGGCCGAGCAGTTCTTC

clone_size: NA
j_call: TRBJ2-5
v_call: TRBV20-1
d_call: NA
cdr3_aa: CSARGIQETQYF
cdr3_nt: TGCAGTGCTAGAGGAATCCAAGAGACCCAGTACTTC

clone_size: NA
j_call: TRBJ2-1
v_call: TRBV4-2
d_call: NA
cdr3_aa: CASSQVRDEQFF
cdr3_nt: TGTGCCAGCAGCCAAGTCCGAGATGAGCAGTTCTTC

clone_size: once
j_call: TRBJ2-5
v_call: TRBV20-1
d_call: TRBD1
cdr3_aa: CSAPPTGFETQYF
cdr3_nt: TGCAGTGCTCCGCCGACAGGGTTCGAGACCCAGTACTTC

clone_size: NA
j_call: TRBJ2-3
v_call: TRBV20-1
d_call: TRBD2
cdr3_aa: CSAKTLAGITDTQYF
cdr3_nt: TGCAGTGCTAAAACCCTAGCGGGGATCACAGATACGCAGTATTTT

clone_size: few
j_call: TRBJ2-3
v_call: TRBV18
d_call: NA
cdr3_aa: CASSRVTDTQYF
cdr3_nt: TGTGCCAGCTCACGGGTCACAGATACGCAGTATTTT

clone_size: NA
j_call: TRBJ1-1
v_call: TRBV28
d_call: NA
cdr3_aa: CASSFVGYEAFF
cdr3_nt: TGTGCCAGCAGTTTTGTCGGGTATGAAGCTTTCTTT

clone_size: NA
j_call: TRBJ1-6
v_call: TRBV7-6
d_call: NA
cdr3_aa: CASSLGGFNNSPLHF
cdr3_nt: TGTGCCAGCAGCTTAGGGGGCTTCAATAATTCACCCCTCCACTTT

clone_size: NA
j_call: TRBJ1-1
v_call: TRBV6-2/TRBV6-3
d_call: NA
cdr3_aa: CASSYNPGTEAFF
cdr3_nt: TGTGCCAGCAGTTACAATCCGGGCACTGAAGCTTTCTTT

clone_size: NA
j_call: TRBJ1-1
v_call: TRBV5-1
d_call: NA
cdr3_aa: CASSVSQGDTEAFF
cdr3_nt: TGCGCCAGCAGCGTCTCACAGGGTGACACTGAAGCTTTCTTT

clone_size: many
j_call: TRBJ2-1
v_call: TRBV7-2
d_call: NA
cdr3_aa: CASSSQPFNEQFF
cdr3_nt: TGTGCCAGCAGCTCCCAACCTTTCAATGAGCAGTTCTTC

clone_size: NA
j_call: TRBJ1-1
v_call: TRBV4-1
d_call: TRBD1
cdr3_aa: CASSQEPGGNTEAFF
cdr3_nt: TGCGCCAGCAGCCAAGAGCCAGGGGGCAACACTGAAGCTTTCTTT

clone_size: NA
j_call: TRBJ1-1
v_call: TRBV6-1
d_call: NA
cdr3_aa: CASSYPGPNTEAFF
cdr3_nt: TGTGCCAGCAGTTATCCCGGACCTAACACTGAAGCTTTCTTT

clone_size: NA
j_call: TRBJ2-3
v_call: TRBV7-3
d_call: NA
cdr3_aa: CASSLATGLDTQYF
cdr3_nt: TGTGCCAGCAGCTTAGCAACAGGGTTAGATACGCAGTATTTT

clone_size: many
j_call: TRBJ1-5
v_call: TRBV6-5
d_call: NA
cdr3_aa: CASRGGRLNQPQHF
cdr3_nt: TGTGCCAGCAGGGGGGGACGGTTAAATCAGCCCCAGCATTTT